This TCR beta chain was observed in a study of ipilimumab plus nivolumab after autologous stem cell transplantation. The repertoire was sequenced with immunoSEQ multiplex PCR; TCRdb's copy has only in-frame clones and lacks some. This table has around 2,500 clones, roughly 93% appearing once. In germline, CDR1 is MNHNY, CDR2 SVGAGI (reference sequence). The V and J ends lost 6 bases and 3 bases respectively, with 5 bases between them. The CDR3 spans 11 residues. The sequencing used PBMCs, collected in a trial of ipilimumab plus nivolumab as post-transplant consolidation. The chain carries TRBV6-6 and TRBJ1-1; D not resolved. This sequence originates from a male donor with primary mediastinal lymphoma. DNA of the CDR3: TGTGCCAGCAGATCCGACACTGAAGCTTTCTTT. Translated: CASRSDTEAFF.